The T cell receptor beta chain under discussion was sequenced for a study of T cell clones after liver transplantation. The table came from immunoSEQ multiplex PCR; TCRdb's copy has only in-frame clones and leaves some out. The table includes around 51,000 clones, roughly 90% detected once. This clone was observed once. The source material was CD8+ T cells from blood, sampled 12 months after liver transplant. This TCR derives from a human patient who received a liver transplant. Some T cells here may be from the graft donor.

The CDR3 region has the DNA TGTGCCAGCTCACCACCGATCGTAGGGGTAAGGACTGAAGCTTTCTTT. Its translation: CASSPPIVGVRTEAFF. The genes are TRBV18 and TRBJ1-1; tentative D call: TRBD1 (5 bases). V lost 0 bases to trimming and J lost 5 bases, with 16 bases between them. The CDR3 has 16 residues. CDR1 is KGHSH, CDR2 LQKENI, per germline. The entire variable domain, with the rest obtained from reference TRBV18 and TRBJ1-1, is as follows: NAGVMQNPRHLVRRRGQEARLRCSPMKGHSHVYWYRQLPEEGLKFMVYLQKENIIDESGMPKERFSAEFPKEGPSILRIQQVVRGDSAAYFCASSPPIVGVRTEAFFGQGTRLTVV.